The 19 T cell receptor beta chains in this list originate from one sample, sequenced in a study of CD8 T cells in Susac syndrome. An input of roughly 0.5 to 1 ug of RNA was subjected to reverse transcription using random hexamers. TCRdb called the immunoSEQ multiplex PCR reads again in MiXCR, with one record for every CDR3 protein. This sample yields about 150,000 distinct CDR3 sequences, of which approximately 95% are seen a single time; around 0.12% belongs to the top ten. What was sequenced was CD4+ T cells from PBMCs. The receptor set was obtained from a human donor with multiple sclerosis.

This chain connects TRBV19 to TRBJ2-7, with a weak D call TRBD2 (6 bases). V was shortened by 9 bases and J by 5 bases, with 17 bases between the two germline ends. CDR1 LNHDA and CDR2 SQIVND come from the germline V gene (reference sequence). The CDR3 consists of 13 residues. CDR3 coding DNA: TGTGCCAGCCCACGGAGGGAGGAGGACGAGCAGTACTTC. Encoded protein: CASPRREEDEQYF.

This rearrangement joins TRBV12-3 or TRBV12-4 to TRBJ1-2; 8 bases line up with TRBD1. The CDR3 length is 15 residues. Trimming removed 7 bases from V and 0 bases from J; junction bases left unmatched: 7. In DNA, the CDR3 is TGTGCCAGCACTGGACGACAGGGGACTAACTATGGCTACACCTTC. This codes for CASTGRQGTNYGYTF.

The rearrangement links TRBV15 to TRBJ1-5; D perhaps matches TRBD1 (5 bases). V lost 0 bases and J lost 2, with 11 bases in between. Germline V CDR1 and CDR2: LNHNV, YYDKDF (reference sequence). The CDR3 extends over 16 amino acids. The CDR3 here is CATSRDDRGGNQPQHF. As DNA, the CDR3 is TGTGCCACCAGCAGAGATGATAGGGGCGGCAATCAGCCCCAGCATTTT.

V usage is TRBV14 and J usage is TRBJ2-3; 7 bases agree with TRBD1. The ends lost 1 base at V and 0 bases at J; junction bases unmatched: 7. The CDR3 totals 17 residues. Germline loops: CDR1 SGHDN, CDR2 FVKESK. CDR3: CASSQGLGTASTDTQYF. The CDR3 region has the DNA TGTGCCAGCAGCCAAGGGTTGGGGACAGCTAGCACAGATACGCAGTATTTT.

J is TRBJ1-5 and V is TRBV30; 7 positions match TRBD1. The CDR3 runs to 15 residues. V gave up 3 bases and J gave up 5 bases; unmatched junction bases: 10. The germline CDR1 and CDR2 sequences are GTSNPN and SVGIG (reference sequence). The DNA for the CDR3 is TGTGCCTGGAGGGAGCCCGACAGGGAATATCAGCCCCAGCATTTT. As protein: CAWREPDREYQPQHF.

A single count supports this clonotype. This sequence joins TRBV2 and TRBJ2-5; TRBD1 agrees at 7 bases. The junction had 5 bases not matched to a gene; V was cut back by 7 bases and J by 3 bases. The CDR3 extends over 13 amino acids. The germline CDR1 and CDR2 sequences are SNHLY and FYNNEI. The CDR3 protein is CASTQDRKETQYF. The CDR3, as DNA: TGTGCCAGCACCCAGGACAGGAAAGAGACCCAGTACTTC.

The J gene is TRBJ2-5, the V gene TRBV12-3 or TRBV12-4; 13 nucleotides match TRBD2. Trimming cost V 6 bases and J 5 bases; bases outside gene matches: 9. The CDR3 has 16 amino acids. CDR3 bases: TGTGCCAGCAGCCTCGGACTAGCGGGAGTCGGTGAGACCCAGTACTTC. Translating it yields CASSLGLAGVGETQYF.

The CDR3 sequence: CATSTLEGQQFGGGPEAFF. CDR3 nucleotides: TGTGCCACCAGCACTCTCGAGGGACAGCAATTTGGGGGTGGGCCTGAAGCTTTCTTT. The chain employs TRBV15 and TRBJ1-1; 7 bases are shared with TRBD1. Germline CDR1 reads LNHNV; CDR2 reads YYDKDF (reference sequence). J gave up 6 bases and V 4 bases, and 23 bases lay outside the gene matches. The CDR3 spans 19 residues.

The rearrangement uses TRBV20-1 and TRBJ2-1, with unresolved D. Germline CDR1 and CDR2: DFQATT and SNEGSKA (reference sequence). The V gene lost 3 bases and the J gene lost 0 bases, with 9 bases spanning the gap. This CDR3 is 14 amino acids long. The DNA for the CDR3 is TGCAGTGCTAGTCTGAGGACCTCCTACAATGAGCAGTTCTTC. Its translation: CSASLRTSYNEQFF.

V usage is TRBV29-1 and J usage is TRBJ2-1, with no clear D. Trimming cost V 2 bases and J 9 bases, with 11 bases left between them. Germline-derived CDR1 and CDR2 are SQVTM and ANQGSEA. This CDR3 is 12 amino acids long. CDR3 protein: CSVERGAGEQFF. The CDR3 DNA follows: TGCAGCGTTGAACGTGGAGCCGGTGAGCAGTTCTTC.

The V call is TRBV7-9, the J call TRBJ2-7, with D tentatively TRBD1 (6 bases). Trimming removed 5 bases from V and 2 bases from J, with 16 bases in between. CDR3 length: 15 amino acids. Germline assignment: CDR1 SEHNR and CDR2 FQNEAQ (reference sequence). The CDR3, as DNA: TGTGCCAGCAGCGGTAACAGGGACCGACCCTACGAGCAGTACTTC. This codes for CASSGNRDRPYEQYF.

This chain uses TRBV6-2 or TRBV6-3 with TRBJ2-7; 11 nucleotides agree with TRBD1. V trimming: 5 bases; J trimming: 7 bases; junction bases outside the gene matches: 7. The CDR3 has 14 amino acids. Germline V gene sequence: CDR1 MNHEY, CDR2 SVGEGT. In DNA form, the CDR3 reads TGTGCCAGCAGTCTGGACAGGGGGCGCGAGGAGCAGTACTTC. As protein: CASSLDRGREEQYF.

This chain uses TRBV15 with TRBJ2-7, with 8 bases matching TRBD1. The CDR3 spans 14 residues. With V trimmed by 10 bases and J by 2 bases, 10 bases remained unmatched. Germline V gene sequence: CDR1 LNHNV, CDR2 YYDKDF (reference sequence). Written as DNA, the CDR3 is TGTGCCAGCCAGCAGATGACAGGGGCCTACGAGCAGTACTTC. Translation gives CASQQMTGAYEQYF.

The V and J genes are TRBV14 and TRBJ2-1; 12 nucleotides agree with TRBD2. J lost 0 bases, V lost 5 bases, and 5 bases had no gene match. CDR1 and CDR2 (germline): SGHDN, FVKESK. The CDR3 spans 17 residues. Here the CDR3 reads CASSKGLAGSSYNEQFF. The DNA for the CDR3 is TGTGCCAGCAGCAAAGGACTAGCGGGGAGCTCCTACAATGAGCAGTTCTTC.

This clonotype was found once. The rearrangement links TRBV12-3 or TRBV12-4 to TRBJ2-4; TRBD1 is a possible D gene (6 bases). Trimming took off 6 bases at V and 1 base at J, with 13 bases between the two ends. The CDR3 is made up of 15 amino acids. CDR3 coding DNA: TGTGCCAGCAGCCAGGGGAGTGGGGCCAAAAACATTCAGTACTTC. This sequence encodes CASSQGSGAKNIQYF.

In this sample, this clonotype turned up once. The V and J genes are TRBV3-1 and TRBJ2-7; D not certain. The CDR3 has 17 residues. The V and J ends lost 6 bases and 0 bases respectively, with 21 bases between them. Germline CDR1 and CDR2: LGHDT and YNNKEL (reference sequence). The CDR3, as DNA: TGTGCCAGCAGGCGTGATGGATGGGGTACAACCTCCTACGAGCAGTACTTC. Its protein is CASRRDGWGTTSYEQYF.

This chain links TRBV20-1 with TRBJ1-5; D may be TRBD1 (6 bases). V lost 4 bases to trimming and J lost 0 bases, with 16 bases between them. CDR3 length: 16 amino acids. Germline-derived CDR1 and CDR2 are DFQATT and SNEGSKA (reference sequence). The CDR3 sequence: CSAMATGIHSNQPQHF. The CDR3 region has the DNA TGCAGTGCTATGGCGACAGGAATTCATAGCAATCAGCCCCAGCATTTT.

This clonotype occurred once. The rearrangement uses TRBV29-1 and TRBJ1-2; 11 bases fit TRBD1. Germline loops: CDR1 SQVTM, CDR2 ANQGSEA. This CDR3 has 13 amino acids. V shed 4 bases and J 7 bases; nucleotides not matched to a gene: 5. The CDR3 DNA reads as TGCAGCGTTGGCGGGACAGGGGGTTTTGGCTACACCTTC. Translating it yields CSVGGTGGFGYTF.

The chain joins TRBV20-1 to TRBJ1-5, with a tentative D call TRBD1 (5 bases). The CDR3 is made up of 13 amino acids. CDR1 DFQATT and CDR2 SNEGSKA come from the germline V gene (reference sequence). V shed 5 bases and J shed 5 bases, with 13 bases lying between them. Written as DNA, the CDR3 is TGCAGTGCTTTTAGACAGCCGGATCAGCCCCAGCATTTT. It encodes CSAFRQPDQPQHF.